This is a list of T cell receptor beta chains from one sample in a study of T cell changes during pregnancy in multiple sclerosis. Generated by immunoSEQ multiplex PCR, the TCRdb table keeps only in-frame clones and is missing some. This table has under 75,000 clones, roughly 92% appearing once. The input for sequencing was peripheral blood, taken in the third trimester of pregnancy. These receptors were taken from a female donor in good health, enrolled as a control in a pregnancy study. The CDR3 runs from the conserved cysteine through the conserved F or W. Fields, in order: J gene, D gene, V gene, CDR3 DNA, CDR3 protein. A D gene is named only where the DNA matches it firmly.

TRBJ2-2,-,TRBV7-9,TGTGCCAGCAGCTTACAGGGGAACACCGGGGAGCTGTTTTTT,CASSLQGNTGELFF
TRBJ2-3,-,TRBV6-1,TGTGCCAGCAGTGAAGGAAGCCTCAGGGGTACGCAGTATTTT,CASSEGSLRGTQYF
TRBJ2-3,-,TRBV4-1,TGCGCCAGCAGCCAAGAGGATGGGTCGGAGCGTTTTAGCACAGATACGCAGTATTTT,CASSQEDGSERFSTDTQYF
TRBJ1-1,-,TRBV5-1,TGCGCCAGCAGCTTGGGGGGGAGGGCGGCGAACACTGAAGCTTTCTTT,CASSLGGRAANTEAFF
TRBJ2-5,TRBD2,TRBV9,TGTGCCAGCAGCGTAGGCGGACTAGGAGCGGGGGCCCAGTACTTC,CASSVGGLGAGAQYF
TRBJ1-1,-,TRBV6-1,TGTGCCAGCACGAGCTTCCAAACTTTCTTT,CASTSFQTFF
TRBJ1-5,-,TRBV28,TGTGCCAGCAGAGGCGGGGATAGCAATCAGCCCCAGCATTTT,CASRGGDSNQPQHF
TRBJ2-5,-,TRBV29-1,TGCAGCGTTGTGCGGGAAACTGGGGAGACCCAGTACTTC,CSVVRETGETQYF
TRBJ1-1,-,TRBV29-1,TGCAGCTCCACGGGGGGGCGTGCCACTGAAGCTTTCTTT,CSSTGGRATEAFF
TRBJ1-2,-,TRBV7-6,TGTGCCAGCAGCACGGGCAGGGGCTATGGCTACACCTTC,CASSTGRGYGYTF
TRBJ1-3,-,TRBV30,TGTGCCTGGAGGACACCAGGGGGAAACACCATATATTTT,CAWRTPGGNTIYF